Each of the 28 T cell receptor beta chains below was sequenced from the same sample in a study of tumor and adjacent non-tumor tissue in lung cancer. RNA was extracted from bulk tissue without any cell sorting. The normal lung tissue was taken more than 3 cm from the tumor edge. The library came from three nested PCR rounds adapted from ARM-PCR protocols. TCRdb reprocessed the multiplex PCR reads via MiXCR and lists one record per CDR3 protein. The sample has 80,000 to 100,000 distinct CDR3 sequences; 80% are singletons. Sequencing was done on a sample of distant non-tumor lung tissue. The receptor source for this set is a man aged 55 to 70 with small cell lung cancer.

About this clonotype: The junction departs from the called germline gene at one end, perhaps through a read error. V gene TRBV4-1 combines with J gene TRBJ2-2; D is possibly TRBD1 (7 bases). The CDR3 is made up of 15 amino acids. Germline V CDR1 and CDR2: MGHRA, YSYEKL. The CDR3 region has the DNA TGCCCCAGCAGCAGCAGGGGGGCCTATACCGAGGAGCTGTTTTTC. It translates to CPSSSRGAYTEELFF.

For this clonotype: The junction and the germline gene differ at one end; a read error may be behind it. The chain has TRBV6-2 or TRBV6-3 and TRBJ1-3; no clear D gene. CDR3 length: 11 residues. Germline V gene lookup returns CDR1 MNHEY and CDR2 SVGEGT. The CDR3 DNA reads TGTGCCAGCTCGCCAAGAAACACCTTATATTTC. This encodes CASSPRNTLYF.

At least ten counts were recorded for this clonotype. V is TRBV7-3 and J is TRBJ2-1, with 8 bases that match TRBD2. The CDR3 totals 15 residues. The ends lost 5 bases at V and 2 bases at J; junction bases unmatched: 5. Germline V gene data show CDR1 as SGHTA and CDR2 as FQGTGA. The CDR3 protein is CASSTSGSTYNEQFF. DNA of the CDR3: TGTGCCAGCAGCACCAGCGGGAGTACCTACAATGAGCAGTTCTTC.

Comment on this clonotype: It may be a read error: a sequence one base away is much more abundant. The CDR3 coding sequence is TGTCGAACCGGCGGGAGGGCTGGGGAGACCCAGTACTTC. Translation gives CRTGGRAGETQYF. The chain is built from TRBV20-1 and TRBJ2-5; TRBD2 agrees at 9 bases. CDR1 and CDR2 (germline): DFQATT, SNEGSKA (reference sequence). This CDR3 is 13 amino acids long.

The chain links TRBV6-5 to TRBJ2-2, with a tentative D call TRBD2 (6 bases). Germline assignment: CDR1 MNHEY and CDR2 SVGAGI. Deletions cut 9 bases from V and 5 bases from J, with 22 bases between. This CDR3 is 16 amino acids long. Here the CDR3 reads CASRPWRDDSTGELFF. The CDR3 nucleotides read TGTGCCAGTAGACCCTGGCGGGATGATTCTACCGGGGAGCTGTTTTTT.

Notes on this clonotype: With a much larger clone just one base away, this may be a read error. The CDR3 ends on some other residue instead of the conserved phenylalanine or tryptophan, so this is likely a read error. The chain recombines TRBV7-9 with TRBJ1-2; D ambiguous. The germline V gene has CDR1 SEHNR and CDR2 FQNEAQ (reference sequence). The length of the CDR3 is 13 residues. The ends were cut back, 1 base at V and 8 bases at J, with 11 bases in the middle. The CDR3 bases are TGTGCCAGCAGCTTAGGAGGGCTCGGGGGCTACACCTTA. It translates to CASSLGGLGGYTL.

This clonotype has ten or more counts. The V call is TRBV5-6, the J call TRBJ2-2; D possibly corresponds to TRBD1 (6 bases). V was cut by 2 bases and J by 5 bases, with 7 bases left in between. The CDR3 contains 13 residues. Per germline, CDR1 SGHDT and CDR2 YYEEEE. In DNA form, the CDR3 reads TGTGCCAGCAGCTTCCAGGGGACCGGGGAGCTGTTTTTT. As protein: CASSFQGTGELFF.

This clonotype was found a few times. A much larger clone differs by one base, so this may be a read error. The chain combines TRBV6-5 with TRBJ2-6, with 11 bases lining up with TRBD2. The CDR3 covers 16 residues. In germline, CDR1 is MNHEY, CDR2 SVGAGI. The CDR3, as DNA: TGTGCCAGCAGCCGACTAGCGGGGACTGGGGGCAACGTCCTGACTTTC. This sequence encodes CASSRLAGTGGNVLTF.

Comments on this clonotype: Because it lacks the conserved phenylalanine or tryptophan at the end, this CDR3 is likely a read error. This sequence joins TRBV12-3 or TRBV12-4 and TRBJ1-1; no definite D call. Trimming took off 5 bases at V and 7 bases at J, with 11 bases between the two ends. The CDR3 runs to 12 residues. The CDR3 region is CASSQYILEAFL. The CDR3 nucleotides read TGTGCCAGCAGTCAATACATCCTTGAAGCTTTCTTA.

DNA for the CDR3: TGTGCCAGCAGTTTTGGGACCAGCGGGAGGACCGGGGAGCTGTTTTTT. Its translation: CASSFGTSGRTGELFF. This rearrangement joins TRBV12-3 or TRBV12-4 to TRBJ2-2; 9 nucleotides align to TRBD2. This CDR3 has 16 amino acids. Unmatched junction bases numbered 7, after V lost 3 bases and J lost 5 bases.

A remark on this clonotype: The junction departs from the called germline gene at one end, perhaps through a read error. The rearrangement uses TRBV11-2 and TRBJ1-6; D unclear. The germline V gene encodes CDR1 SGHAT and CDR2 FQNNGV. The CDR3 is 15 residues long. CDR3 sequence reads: CVSSREWAFNSPLHF. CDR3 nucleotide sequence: TGTGTCAGCAGTAGGGAATGGGCCTTCAATTCACCCCTCCACTTT.

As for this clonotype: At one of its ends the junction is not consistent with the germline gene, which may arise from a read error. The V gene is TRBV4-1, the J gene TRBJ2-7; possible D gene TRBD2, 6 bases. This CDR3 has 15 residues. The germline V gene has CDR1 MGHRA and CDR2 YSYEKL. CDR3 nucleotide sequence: TGCGCCAGTAGCCGGGGCGGGGCCCCAGGCTACAAGCAGTACTTC. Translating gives CASSRGGAPGYKQYF.

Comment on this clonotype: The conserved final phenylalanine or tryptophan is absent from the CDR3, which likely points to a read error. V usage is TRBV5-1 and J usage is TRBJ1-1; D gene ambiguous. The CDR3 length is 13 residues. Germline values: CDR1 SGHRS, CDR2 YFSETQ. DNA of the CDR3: TGCGCCAGCAGCACACAAGCGAACGCTGAAGCTTTCATT. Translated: CASSTQANAEAFI.

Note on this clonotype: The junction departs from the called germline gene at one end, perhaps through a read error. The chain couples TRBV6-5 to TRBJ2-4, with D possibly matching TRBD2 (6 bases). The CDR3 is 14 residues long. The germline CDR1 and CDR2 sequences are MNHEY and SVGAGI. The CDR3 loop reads CAISYSGESSTQYF. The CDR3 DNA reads TGTGCCATCAGTTACTCGGGGGAGTCGAGTACTCAGTACTTC.

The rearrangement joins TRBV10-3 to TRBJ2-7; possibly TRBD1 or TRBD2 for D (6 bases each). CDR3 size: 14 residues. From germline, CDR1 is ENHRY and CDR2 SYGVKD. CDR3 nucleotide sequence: TGTACCATCCGGGAGCCCGTACAGGGAGACGAGCAGTACGTC. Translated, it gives CTIREPVQGDEQYV.

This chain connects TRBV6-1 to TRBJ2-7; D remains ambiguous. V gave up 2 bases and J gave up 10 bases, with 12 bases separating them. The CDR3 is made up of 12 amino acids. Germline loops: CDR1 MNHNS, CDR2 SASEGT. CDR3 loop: CASSEKVYNQYV. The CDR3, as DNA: TGTGCCAGCAGTGAAAAGGTGTACAATCAGTACGTC.

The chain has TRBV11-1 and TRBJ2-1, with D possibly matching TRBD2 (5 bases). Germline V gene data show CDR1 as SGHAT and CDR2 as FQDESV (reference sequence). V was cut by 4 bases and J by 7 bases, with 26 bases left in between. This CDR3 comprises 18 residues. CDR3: CASSSESRIRGSGNEQFF. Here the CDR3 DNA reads TGTGCCAGCAGCTCAGAATCGAGGATTAGAGGGAGCGGTAATGAGCAGTTCTTC.

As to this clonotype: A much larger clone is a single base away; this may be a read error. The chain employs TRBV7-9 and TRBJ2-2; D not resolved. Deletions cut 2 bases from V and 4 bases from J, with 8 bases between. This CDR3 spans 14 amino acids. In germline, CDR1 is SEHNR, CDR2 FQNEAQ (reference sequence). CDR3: CASSLHQVTGELFF. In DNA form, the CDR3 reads TGTGCCAGCAGCTTACATCAGGTCACCGGGGAGCTGTTTTTT.

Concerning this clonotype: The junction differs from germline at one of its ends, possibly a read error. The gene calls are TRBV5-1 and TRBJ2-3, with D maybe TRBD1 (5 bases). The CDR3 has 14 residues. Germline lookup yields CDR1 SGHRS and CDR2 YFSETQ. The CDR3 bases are TGCGCCAGCAGCCCATCAGGGCCTTCAGATACGCTGTATTTT. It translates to CASSPSGPSDTLYF. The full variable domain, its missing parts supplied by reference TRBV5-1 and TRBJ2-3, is KAGVTQTPRYLIKTRGQQVTLSCSPISGHRSVSWYQQTPGQGLQFLFEYFSETQRNKGNFPGRFSGRQFSNSRSEMNVSTLELGDSALYLCASSPSGPSDTLYFGPGTRLTVL.

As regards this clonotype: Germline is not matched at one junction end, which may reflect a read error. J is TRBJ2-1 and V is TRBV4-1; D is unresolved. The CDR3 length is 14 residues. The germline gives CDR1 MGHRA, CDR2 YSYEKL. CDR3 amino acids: CGSSQDFTVGEQFF. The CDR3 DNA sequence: TGCGGCAGCAGCCAAGACTTTACTGTCGGGGAGCAGTTCTTC.

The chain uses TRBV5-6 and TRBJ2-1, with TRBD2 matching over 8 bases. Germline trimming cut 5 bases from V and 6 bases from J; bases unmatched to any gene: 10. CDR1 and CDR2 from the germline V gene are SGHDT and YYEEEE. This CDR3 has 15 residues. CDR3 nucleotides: TGTGCCAGCAGTTTAAGCGGGAGAGCCACCAATGAGCAGTTCTTC. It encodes CASSLSGRATNEQFF.

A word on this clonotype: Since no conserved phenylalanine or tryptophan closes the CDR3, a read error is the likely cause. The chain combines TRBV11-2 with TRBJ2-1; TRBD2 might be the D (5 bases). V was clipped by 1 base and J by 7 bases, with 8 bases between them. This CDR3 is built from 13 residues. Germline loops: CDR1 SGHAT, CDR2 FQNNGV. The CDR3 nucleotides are TGTGCCAGCAGCTTAGTGTGGGAGAATGAGCAGTTCTTA. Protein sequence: CASSLVWENEQFL.

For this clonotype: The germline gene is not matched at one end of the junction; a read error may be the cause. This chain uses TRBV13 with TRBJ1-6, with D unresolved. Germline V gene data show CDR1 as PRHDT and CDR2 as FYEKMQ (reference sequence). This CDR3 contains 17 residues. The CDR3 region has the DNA TGTGTCAGCAGTCAAAACAAGGGAAGCTCCTATAATTCACCCCTTCACTTT. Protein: CVSSQNKGSSYNSPLHF.

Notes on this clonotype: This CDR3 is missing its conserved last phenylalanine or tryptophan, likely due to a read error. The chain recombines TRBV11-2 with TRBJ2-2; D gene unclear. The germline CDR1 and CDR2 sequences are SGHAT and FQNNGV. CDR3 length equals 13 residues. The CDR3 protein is CACSREVTGELFS. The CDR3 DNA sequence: TGTGCCTGCAGCCGTGAAGTTACCGGGGAGCTGTTTTCT.

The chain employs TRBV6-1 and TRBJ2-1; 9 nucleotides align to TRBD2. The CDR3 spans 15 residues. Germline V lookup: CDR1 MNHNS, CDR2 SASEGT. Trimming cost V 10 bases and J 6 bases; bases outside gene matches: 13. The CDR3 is CANIVRLAAPNEQFF. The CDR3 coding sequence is TGTGCCAACATTGTAAGACTAGCGGCCCCCAATGAGCAGTTCTTC.

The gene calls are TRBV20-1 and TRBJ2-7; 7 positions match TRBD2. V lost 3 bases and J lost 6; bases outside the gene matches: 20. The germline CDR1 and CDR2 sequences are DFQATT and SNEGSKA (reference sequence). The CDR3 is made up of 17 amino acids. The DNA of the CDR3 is TGCAGTGCTAGGGAGGTTCCAGTGGGACGGGGGGTAAGCGAGCAGTACTTC. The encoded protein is CSAREVPVGRGVSEQYF.

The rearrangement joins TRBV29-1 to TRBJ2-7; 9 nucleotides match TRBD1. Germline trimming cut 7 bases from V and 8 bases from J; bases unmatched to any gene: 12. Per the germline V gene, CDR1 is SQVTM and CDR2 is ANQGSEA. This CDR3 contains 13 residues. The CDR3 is CSARDRVSYKQYF. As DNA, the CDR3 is TGCAGCGCGAGGGACAGGGTTTCTTACAAGCAGTACTTC.

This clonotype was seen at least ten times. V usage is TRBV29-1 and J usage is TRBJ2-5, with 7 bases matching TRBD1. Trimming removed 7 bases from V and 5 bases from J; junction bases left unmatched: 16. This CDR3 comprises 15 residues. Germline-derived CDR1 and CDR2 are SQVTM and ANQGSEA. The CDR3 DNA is TGCAGCGCAGGGGACAGCAATAACAGGAGGGAGACCCAGTACTTC. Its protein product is CSAGDSNNRRETQYF.